This T cell receptor (beta chain) was identified in a study of T cell clones after liver transplantation (dated by TCRdb to between 2018 and 2020). About the investigation overall: ITN030ST, the source of the samples, was a randomized trial that attempted immunosuppression withdrawal within 2 years of liver transplantation. Donor-reactive T cell clones were identified using TCRbeta sequencing after a pre-transplant mixed lymphocyte reaction and were then followed in post-transplant blood. Third party-reactive TCRbeta sequences were also identified from pre-transplant MLRs to serve as an antigen-independent comparator for donor-reactive sequences. Three of the eight recipients were HCV-positive; the others were transplanted for non-autoimmune, non-viral indications. Subjects received no induction therapy and standard immunosuppression until randomization at 12-24 months post-transplant. Tolerance was defined as complete withdrawal of immunosuppression for at least one year without a rise in liver enzymes beyond twice the upper limit of normal. Blood samples were collected pre-transplant, then pre-randomization ahead of withdrawal, and finally post-randomization once withdrawal had either been completed or failed. The study cohort included 8 liver transplant recipients, of whom 3 were classified as tolerant and 5 as non-tolerant.

About this clone itself: The antigen it recognizes is unknown. One base away there is no much larger clone; base qualities are not given.

Thawed unstimulated PBMCs were stained for CD3, CD4 and CD8 and FACS-sorted into CD3+CD4+ and CD3+CD8+ populations. Each of the 8 studied subjects was randomized to immunosuppression withdrawal. The Qiagen DNeasy Blood and Tissue Kit was used for isolation of genomic DNA. Via the germline V gene, CDR1 is MDHEN and CDR2 SYDVKM. Its CDR3 holds 18 amino acids, cysteine through phenylalanine. The read is trimmed to its CDR3 DNA, 54 bases read in frame from base 1. The germline V and J ends show losses of 7 bases and 0 bases respectively, and no gene match explains 12 bases of the junction. Frozen genomic DNA underwent high-throughput TCRbeta CDR3 sequencing by immunoSEQ, including PCR amplification, mapping, bias correction and internal controls. Regarding the original processing steps: Productive rearrangements were kept, and unique TCRbeta sequences were defined by CDR3 nucleotide sequence plus V and J gene. For a sequence to be called donor-reactive, it needed a frequency of at least 0.01% and at least 5-fold expansion in CFSE-low cells compared with unstimulated pre-transplant cells. Minimum frequency thresholds were set for each subject based on the unstimulated sample with the lowest template count, ensuring at least 90% detection power. Jensen-Shannon divergence between the top 1000 TCRbeta sequences post- versus pre-transplant served as the measure of repertoire turnover. Changes in detection of donor-reactive sequences were assessed with two-sided Fisher's exact tests. Drawn from immuneACCESS, this table holds only the in-frame rearrangements with V and J called that TCRdb kept. Clones are partly lost; checked studies trace under half to an unresolved V gene and leave the rest unexplained. The V and J calls and clone size are taken from that table; D and trimming were inferred from the DNA. The sample contains fewer than 20,000 clones, 80% to 90% of them found a single time. 10% to 15% of the sample is held by the ten biggest clonotypes.

Points the paper makes about the study in general: Low numbers of available donor cells limited the measurable donor-reactive repertoire in a couple of subjects. Conclusions were preliminary, limited by small, heterogeneous patient numbers and non-standardized post-transplant time points. When repertoire turnover was taken into account, detection of donor-reactive sequences was significantly reduced in 7 of 8 subjects for CD4 and in 8 of 8 subjects for CD8. Donor-reactive sequences declined more than third party-reactive ones, suggesting partial antigen-specific deletion unrelated to withdrawal success. Because no allograft tissue specimens were available, donor-reactive T cells may have migrated into the graft instead of being deleted. In 5 of 8 subjects, circulating donor-reactive CD4 TCRbeta sequences decreased significantly after transplant, regardless of tolerance or HCV status.

The rearrangement combines TRBV28 with TRBJ2-6, with 7 central nucleotides matching TRBD2. The TCR comes from a human patient who received a liver transplant. Following transplantation, part of the T cell population may be supplied by the graft donor rather than the patient. The sample in question was CD8+ T cells from blood, obtained 45 to 46 months after liver transplant. The CDR3 is CASKPSSGLSSGANVLTF. The nucleotide sequence is given as TGTGCCAGCAAACCTTCTAGCGGTCTGAGCTCTGGGGCCAACGTCCTGACTTTC.